This TCR beta chain was sequenced in a study of blood T cell repertoires in COVID-19. Study as a whole: Sites in the United States, Italy and Spain provided acute and convalescent COVID-19 samples. From T cells, B-cell-depleted T cells, or PBMCs came the material, which was cDNA or gDNA.

This clone was counted once. Within the sample, other DNA sequences also encode this same CDR3. In the original workflow: It was from reference gene primer amplification that nucleated cell counts were estimated. Generated by immunoSEQ multiplex PCR, the TCRdb table keeps only in-frame clones and is missing some. V, J and clone size are taken as reported in that table, and D and trimming were inferred from the DNA itself. The sample has under 50,000 clones; around 74% are singletons. Per the germline V gene, CDR1 is SGHTA and CDR2 is FQGNSA. After removal of 1 base from V and 4 bases from J, the junction contained 3 bases not matched to a gene. The CDR3 runs to 15 residues.

V usage is TRBV7-2 and J usage is TRBJ2-1; TRBD2 agrees at 8 bases. Sequences were obtained from peripheral blood. The receptor's source is an older man with acute or convalescent COVID-19. CDR3 protein: CASSLGLAGYNEQFF. CDR3 nucleotides: TGTGCCAGCAGCTTAGGATTAGCGGGATACAATGAGCAGTTCTTC.